This TCR beta chain was sequenced in a study of T cell changes during pregnancy in multiple sclerosis. TCRdb's table, derived via immunoSEQ multiplex PCR, lists solely in-frame clones and lacks some. The data show around 31,000 clones, just over 90% seen once. The CDR3 is 15 amino acids. V dropped 7 bases and J dropped 5 bases, with 19 bases sitting between them. The V gene's germline CDR1 is SGHRS and CDR2 YFSETQ. V gene TRBV5-1 combines with J gene TRBJ2-1; a possible D gene is TRBD2 (6 bases). The sample in question was CD4+ T cells from peripheral blood mononuclear cells, obtained in the second trimester of pregnancy. The source is a female donor with multiple sclerosis, enrolled in a pregnancy study. CDR3 region: CASGPVSGLNNEQFF. Written as DNA, the CDR3 is TGCGCCAGCGGCCCTGTGAGCGGGCTAAACAATGAGCAGTTCTTC.